Below, one TCR beta chain is given with its context. Membership in each cohort depended on participant-reported clinical history. Donors in Cohort 3 counted as recovered after two negative PCRs, clearance, or symptom resolution. The germline V gene has CDR1 MNHNS and CDR2 SASEGT. This CDR3 has 18 residues. V was pared by 2 bases and J by 2 bases, with 14 bases of the junction left unmatched. Original processing methods: Amplified reference gene primers provided the basis for estimating nucleated cell counts. Assay: immunoSEQ multiplex PCR; the TCRdb copy retains only in-frame clones and omits some. D and trimming were read from the DNA, whereas the V and J calls and clone size are those reported in that table. The sample includes about 480,000 clones, roughly 90% of them seen just once. These data belong to a study of blood T cell repertoires in COVID-19. The overall study: PBMCs, B-cell-depleted T cells, or T cells provided the cDNA or gDNA that made up the material.

This chain connects TRBV6-1 to TRBJ2-5; 7 positions match TRBD2. What was sequenced was PBMCs or T cells enriched from blood (not recorded which). The clonotype was recovered from a woman aged 35 to 49 who had recovered from COVID-19. CDR3 protein: CASSEWVRGEGRQETQYF. Here the CDR3 DNA reads TGTGCCAGCAGTGAATGGGTTAGAGGGGAGGGCCGTCAAGAGACCCAGTACTTC.